Following are 18 T cell receptor beta chains from one sample sequenced in a study of tumor-infiltrating lymphocytes in localized non-small cell lung cancer. Method: immunoSEQ multiplex PCR; TCRdb's copy keeps in-frame clones and lacks some. The sample lists around 14,000 clones, around 70% occurring once. Sequencing was performed on uninvolved lung tissue not adjacent to the tumor. These receptors all stem from a human donor with non-small cell lung cancer.

The table lists this clone with a count of one. One end of the junction is discordant with germline, which a read error may explain. The chain recombines TRBV10-3 with TRBJ2-2, with D possibly being TRBD1 (5 bases). The CDR3 spans 13 residues. CDR1 is ENHRY and CDR2 is SYGVKD in the germline V gene. The CDR3, as DNA: TGTGCCCTCAGACAGACTCTCACCGGGGAGCTGTTTTTT. Amino acid sequence: CALRQTLTGELFF.

This clone rates as medium-sized (0.01 to 0.1%). Additional DNA sequences in this sample encode the identical CDR3. The rearrangement uses TRBV30 and TRBJ1-1; TRBD1 might be the D (5 bases). Germline V gene lookup returns CDR1 GTSNPN and CDR2 SVGIG (reference sequence). V lost 4 bases and J 0 bases, leaving 12 bases between the germline ends. CDR3 size: 14 residues. The CDR3 loop is CAWNLGQVNTEAFF. DNA of the CDR3: TGTGCCTGGAACCTGGGGCAGGTGAACACTGAAGCTTTCTTT. The whole variable domain, filled in from reference TRBV30 and TRBJ1-1, reads SQTIHQWPATLVQPVGSPLSLECTVEGTSNPNLYWYRQAAGRGLQLLFYSVGIGQISSEVPQNLSASRPQDRQFILSSKKLLLSDSGFYLCAWNLGQVNTEAFFGQGTRLTVV.

The chain uses TRBV11-2 and TRBJ2-5; TRBD1 matches 7 bases. V was pared by 4 bases and J by 4 bases, with 3 bases of the junction left unmatched. CDR3 size: 13 residues. Germline lookup yields CDR1 SGHAT and CDR2 FQNNGV. CDR3 in DNA: TGTGCCAGCAGCTCGGACAGGAGAGAGACCCAGTACTTC. It codes for CASSSDRRETQYF.

V usage is TRBV28 and J usage is TRBJ2-7, with 9 bases aligning to TRBD1. V trimming: 11 bases; J trimming: 5 bases; junction bases outside the gene matches: 7. Germline V gives CDR1 MDHEN, CDR2 SYDVKM. This CDR3 is built from 12 residues. As DNA, the CDR3 is TGTGCCTCCCAGACAGGGGGGAACGAGCAGTACTTC. This gives the protein CASQTGGNEQYF. Drawing the rest from reference TRBV28 and TRBJ2-7, the complete variable domain is DVKVTQSSRYLVKRTGEKVFLECVQDMDHENMFWYRQDPGLGLRLIYFSYDVKMKEKGDIPEGYSVSREKKERFSLILESASTNQTSMYLCASQTGGNEQYFGPGTRLTVT.

The chain carries TRBV2 and TRBJ2-5, with D maybe TRBD1 (5 bases). The CDR3 is 15 amino acids. Trimming cost V 1 base and J 5 bases, with 14 bases left between them. CDR1 is SNHLY and CDR2 is FYNNEI in the germline V gene. The CDR3 bases are TGTGCCAGCAGTGAAGATTGGCAGGGTGCGGAGACCCAGTACTTC. It translates to CASSEDWQGAETQYF.

The V and J genes are TRBV30 and TRBJ1-6, with a weak D call TRBD1 (5 bases). Germline loops: CDR1 GTSNPN, CDR2 SVGIG (reference sequence). The CDR3 totals 13 residues. V lost 4 bases and J 5 bases, leaving 9 bases between the germline ends. The DNA of the CDR3 is TGTGCCTGGACGGGACTGAATAATTCACCCCTCCACTTT. This codes for CAWTGLNNSPLHF.

The CDR3 region has the DNA TGTGCCAGCAGTTACACTAGCGGGGCCTCTTCCTACGAGCAGTACTTC. Translated, it gives CASSYTSGASSYEQYF. The chain recombines TRBV6-5 with TRBJ2-7; 10 bases line up with TRBD2. This CDR3 is built from 16 residues. Trimming at V came to 2 bases and at J to 1 base, leaving 5 bases not matched to a gene. Germline V CDR1 and CDR2: MNHEY, SVGAGI.

J is TRBJ1-1 and V is TRBV7-9; tentative D call: TRBD1 (6 bases). The CDR3 is 14 amino acids. V was shortened by 3 bases and J by 1 base, with 9 bases between the two germline ends. CDR1 SEHNR and CDR2 FQNEAQ come from the germline V gene (reference sequence). The CDR3 spells CASSLSQGNTEAFF. The DNA of the CDR3 is TGTGCCAGCAGCTTGTCACAGGGGAACACTGAAGCTTTCTTT.

This chain links TRBV5-4 with TRBJ1-2, with D uncertain. The CDR3 loop spans 14 amino acids. V dropped 5 bases and J dropped 4 bases, with 15 bases sitting between them. Germline-derived CDR1 and CDR2 are SGHNT and YYREEE (reference sequence). CDR3 nucleotides: TGTGCCAGCAGGGATTCTAGGGCCCCCTATGGCTACACCTTC. Amino acids: CASRDSRAPYGYTF.

This clone came up once. This CDR3 reads CASSARGISNQPQHF. In nucleotides, the CDR3 is TGTGCCAGTAGTGCCAGGGGAATTAGCAATCAGCCCCAGCATTTT. The chain carries TRBV19 and TRBJ1-5; tentatively, D is TRBD1 (6 bases). V was pared by 5 bases and J by 0 bases, with 11 bases between. The CDR3 is 15 amino acids. The germline CDR1 and CDR2 sequences are LNHDA and SQIVND (reference sequence).

This clone ranks as medium-sized (0.01 to 0.1%). The chain is built from TRBV27 and TRBJ1-5, with 11 bases aligning to TRBD1. This CDR3 region has 16 residues. The germline V gene has CDR1 MNHEY and CDR2 SMNVEV (reference sequence). V was clipped by 5 bases and J by 3 bases; unmatched bases: 6. The CDR3 is CASSGRTGGHNQPQHF. As DNA, the CDR3 is TGTGCCAGCAGTGGCAGGACAGGGGGCCACAATCAGCCCCAGCATTTT.

The rearrangement joins TRBV19 to TRBJ1-6; no definite D call. V was clipped by 0 bases and J by 9 bases, with 6 bases between them. This CDR3 is 13 amino acids long. Germline CDR1 LNHDA, CDR2 SQIVND (reference sequence). The CDR3 protein is CASSIDRSSPLHF. As DNA, the CDR3 is TGTGCCAGTAGTATAGATCGAAGTTCACCCCTCCACTTT.

This clone was observed once. The rearrangement uses TRBV5-4 and TRBJ2-7, with D possibly being TRBD2 (6 bases). From germline, CDR1 is SGHNT and CDR2 YYREEE (reference sequence). The CDR3 is made up of 14 amino acids. With 4 bases removed from V and 7 bases from J, the gap between germline ends came to 18 bases. CDR3: CASSGLGGVREQYF. As DNA, the CDR3 is TGTGCCAGCAGCGGTCTCGGGGGAGTTCGGGAGCAGTACTTC.

This chain uses TRBV7-2 with TRBJ2-3; no clear D. V lost 5 bases, J lost 2 bases, and 14 bases lay in between. The germline CDR1 and CDR2 sequences are SGHTA and FQGNSA. This CDR3 is built from 15 residues. The CDR3 region has the DNA TGTGCCAGCAGCACCCCACAGTTTTACACAGATACGCAGTATTTT. As protein: CASSTPQFYTDTQYF.

The J gene is TRBJ2-3, the V gene TRBV9, with TRBD2 matching over 8 bases. V was pared by 1 base and J by 3 bases, with 7 bases of the junction left unmatched. The CDR3 length is 16 residues. From germline, CDR1 is SGDLS and CDR2 YYNGEE. The CDR3 coding sequence is TGTGCCAGCAGCGTACTCAGCGGGAGAAGGACAGATACGCAGTATTTT. Protein sequence: CASSVLSGRRTDTQYF.

The genes are TRBV6-1 and TRBJ2-3; 9 positions agree with TRBD1. Trimming removed 2 bases from V and 3 bases from J; junction bases left unmatched: 9. This CDR3 is built from 17 residues. In germline, CDR1 is MNHNS, CDR2 SASEGT. The CDR3 loop is CASSENGSGQGTDTQYF. The DNA of the CDR3 is TGTGCCAGCAGTGAAAACGGTTCGGGACAGGGAACAGATACGCAGTATTTT.

The chain recombines TRBV19 with TRBJ1-1; D not resolved. Between the trimmed V and J ends, which lost 6 bases and 3 bases, there was a span of 11 bases. The germline V gene encodes CDR1 LNHDA and CDR2 SQIVND (reference sequence). The CDR3 runs 13 residues. The CDR3: CASRKAEYTEAFF. The CDR3 nucleotides read TGTGCCAGTAGAAAAGCGGAATACACTGAAGCTTTCTTT.

The chain employs TRBV7-2 and TRBJ2-7, with TRBD2 identical over 10 bases. Germline values: CDR1 SGHTA, CDR2 FQGNSA. CDR3 size: 14 residues. J lost 1 base, V lost 5 bases, and 2 bases had no gene match. CDR3 bases: TGTGCCAGCAGCCGGACTAGCGGATCCTACGAGCAGTACTTC. This translates into CASSRTSGSYEQYF.